These T cell receptor beta chains were read from a single sample in a study of blood T cell repertoires in COVID-19. Measured with immunoSEQ multiplex PCR; TCRdb has only the in-frame clones, and not every one. The data show about 150,000 clones, roughly 80% seen once. Sequencing used peripheral blood. These receptors were collected from a man in his fifties or sixties with acute or convalescent COVID-19. CDR3s include the opening cysteine and the closing phenylalanine or tryptophan. The D gene is left open where the match is weak. The listing skips clone size in some rows; elsewhere it reads once, few, many or a size class.

len	j_gene	v_gene	d_gene	abundance	CDR3aa	CDR3nt
10	TRBJ2-7	TRBV20-1	TRBD1	few	CSAGDRGQYF	TGCAGTGCTGGGGACAGGGGGCAGTACTTC
12	TRBJ1-2	TRBV24-1	.	.	CATSDEGLGYTF	TGTGCCACCAGTGATGAGGGCTTAGGCTACACCTTC
15	TRBJ2-1	TRBV5-4	TRBD1	.	CASSSGTGGFNEQFF	TGTGCCAGCAGCTCCGGGACAGGGGGCTTTAATGAGCAGTTCTTC
15	TRBJ2-7	TRBV7-2	TRBD1	.	CASSTMVSGQGLLDF	TGTGCCAGCAGTACAATGGTGTCAGGACAGGGTCTCTTGGACTTC
13	TRBJ2-7	TRBV6-1	.	.	CASSEAAAYEQYF	TGTGCCAGCAGTGAAGCAGCGGCCTACGAGCAGTACTTC
15	TRBJ2-2	TRBV2	TRBD2	.	CASIQGTSGRFRQFF	TGTGCCAGCATCCAAGGGACTAGCGGGAGGTTTAGGCAGTTTTTT
14	TRBJ2-1	TRBV29-1	TRBD1	.	CSVDGTGLNNEQFF	TGCAGCGTTGACGGGACAGGGTTAAACAATGAGCAGTTCTTC
12	TRBJ1-1	TRBV12-3/TRBV12-4	.	.	CASSTMNTEAFF	TGTGCCAGCAGCACTATGAACACTGAAGCTTTCTTT
16	TRBJ1-2	TRBV7-8	TRBD1	.	CASSLRDRDRGLGYTF	TGTGCCAGCAGCTTAAGGGACCGGGACAGGGGGCTTGGCTACACCTTC
15	TRBJ1-1	TRBV5-1	.	.	CASNTGKGLNTEAFF	TGCGCCAGCAATACGGGGAAAGGCTTGAACACTGAAGCTTTCTTT
13	TRBJ2-1	TRBV6-6	TRBD2	.	CASSYSSSGEQFF	TGTGCCAGCAGTTACTCGTCTAGCGGTGAGCAGTTCTTC
13	TRBJ1-4	TRBV7-9	.	.	CASSDGLSEKLFF	TGTGCCAGCAGCGACGGACTGTCCGAAAAACTGTTTTTT
15	TRBJ2-1	TRBV5-1	TRBD1	.	CASSPGQGAVNEQFF	TGCGCCAGCAGCCCGGGACAGGGGGCGGTCAATGAGCAGTTCTTC
13	TRBJ1-2	TRBV3-1/TRBV3-2	TRBD1	.	CASSPDRVQGYTF	TGTGCCAGCAGCCCGGACAGGGTTCAGGGCTACACCTTC
12	TRBJ2-5	TRBV19	.	.	CASSRLGETQYF	TGTGCCAGTAGTAGACTCGGGGAGACCCAGTACTTC
14	TRBJ2-7	TRBV18	.	.	CASSPPSGDYEQYF	TGTGCCAGCTCACCACCGTCAGGGGACTACGAGCAGTACTTC
14	TRBJ2-4	TRBV18	.	.	CASAAERGKNIQYF	TGTGCCAGCGCGGCCGAACGGGGCAAAAACATTCAGTACTTC
17	TRBJ2-2	TRBV7-2	.	few	CASSLARRFANTGELFF	TGTGCCAGCAGCTTAGCGAGGCGGTTCGCGAACACCGGGGAGCTGTTTTTT
14	TRBJ2-7	TRBV5-4	TRBD2	.	CASSARGGLYEQYF	TGTGCCAGCAGCGCCCGCGGGGGACTCTACGAGCAGTACTTC
15	TRBJ2-2	TRBV5-4	.	.	CATGVPEVPTGELFF	TGTGCCACCGGAGTCCCGGAGGTTCCCACCGGGGAGCTGTTTTTT
16	TRBJ2-5	TRBV5-1	.	.	CASSLAGGQGSGTQYF	TGCGCCAGCAGCTTGGCCGGAGGGCAGGGTTCCGGGACCCAGTACTTC
14	TRBJ2-2	TRBV6-2/TRBV6-3	.	.	CASGRRQHTGELFF	TGTGCCAGCGGCCGTAGACAGCACACCGGGGAGCTGTTTTTT
14	TRBJ1-1	TRBV15	.	.	CATSRDPVNTEAFF	TGTGCCACCAGCAGAGATCCGGTGAACACTGAAGCTTTCTTT
18	TRBJ2-3	TRBV4-3	TRBD1	once	CASSQQFTGGTSTDTQYF	TGCGCCAGCAGCCAACAATTCACAGGGGGAACTAGCACAGATACGCAGTATTTT
18	TRBJ2-7	TRBV7-9	TRBD2	.	CASSLIPGSRGGSYEQYF	TGTGCCAGCAGCTTAATTCCAGGCTCGCGGGGGGGTTCCTACGAGCAGTACTTC
15	TRBJ1-1	TRBV5-4	.	.	CASSLGRALNTEAFF	TGTGCCAGCAGCTTAGGCAGGGCCCTGAACACTGAAGCTTTCTTT
13	TRBJ1-1	TRBV7-3	.	few	CASSRGGVTEAFF	TGTGCCAGCAGCCGGGGCGGGGTCACTGAAGCTTTCTTT
15	TRBJ1-1	TRBV7-2	TRBD1	.	CASSPRQGRGTEAFF	TGTGCCAGCAGCCCAAGACAGGGAAGGGGGACTGAAGCTTTCTTT
12	TRBJ2-7	TRBV6-5	.	.	CASMVRRNEQYF	TGTGCCAGCATGGTGAGGAGAAACGAGCAGTACTTC